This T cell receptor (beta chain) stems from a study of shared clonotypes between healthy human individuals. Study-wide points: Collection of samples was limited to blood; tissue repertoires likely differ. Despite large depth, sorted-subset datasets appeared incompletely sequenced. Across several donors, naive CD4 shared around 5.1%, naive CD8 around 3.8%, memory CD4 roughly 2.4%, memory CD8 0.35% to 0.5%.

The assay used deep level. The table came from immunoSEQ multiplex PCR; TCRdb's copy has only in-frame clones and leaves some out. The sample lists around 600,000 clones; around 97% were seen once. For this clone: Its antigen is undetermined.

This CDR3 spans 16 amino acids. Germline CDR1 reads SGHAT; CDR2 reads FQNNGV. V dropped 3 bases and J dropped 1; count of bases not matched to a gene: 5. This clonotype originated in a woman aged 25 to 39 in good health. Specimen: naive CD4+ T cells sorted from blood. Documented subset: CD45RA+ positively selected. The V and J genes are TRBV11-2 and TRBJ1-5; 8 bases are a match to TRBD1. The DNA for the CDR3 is TGTGCCAGCAGCTTGGGACAGGTAGGGAGCAATCAGCCCCAGCATTTT. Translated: CASSLGQVGSNQPQHF.